This record concerns one T cell receptor (beta chain) sequence. Its antigen is as yet unknown. CDR3 length equals 15 residues. With 3 bases clipped from V and 6 bases from J, the junction kept 12 bases outside the gene matches. Germline V gene sequence: CDR1 SGDLS, CDR2 YYNGEE. Every one of the donors was a Caucasian adult that lived in Nashville, Tennessee. This sample is part of a study of shared clonotypes between healthy human individuals. General study findings and limits: On the whole, naive subsets had larger estimated richness than memory subsets had. Sampling covered blood only; tissue repertoires likely differ. When naive CD4 clonotypes were compared across a handful of donors, approximately 5% were shared.

The assay was immunoSEQ multiplex PCR, and TCRdb's table has in-frame clones only and misses some. Among about 1.1 million clones listed, 60% to 80% were seen once. The sequencing sample was made of memory CD4+ T cells from PBMCs. Subset reported: CD45RA-negative fraction. The clonotype originates from a man aged 18 to 29 in good health. Some clones in this sample may be carry-over from other donors' samples. J is TRBJ2-7 and V is TRBV9, with 7 bases that match TRBD2. The CDR3 coding sequence is TGTGCCAGCAGCGGGAGGGCTAAGGCGGGAGCCGAGCAGTACTTC. It codes for CASSGRAKAGAEQYF. Based on the CDR3 plus reference TRBV9 and TRBJ2-7, the full variable domain is DSGVTQTPKHLITATGQRVTLRCSPRSGDLSVYWYQQSLDQGLQFLIQYYNGEERAKGNILERFSAQQFPDLHSELNLSSLELGDSALYFCASSGRAKAGAEQYFGPGTRLTVT.